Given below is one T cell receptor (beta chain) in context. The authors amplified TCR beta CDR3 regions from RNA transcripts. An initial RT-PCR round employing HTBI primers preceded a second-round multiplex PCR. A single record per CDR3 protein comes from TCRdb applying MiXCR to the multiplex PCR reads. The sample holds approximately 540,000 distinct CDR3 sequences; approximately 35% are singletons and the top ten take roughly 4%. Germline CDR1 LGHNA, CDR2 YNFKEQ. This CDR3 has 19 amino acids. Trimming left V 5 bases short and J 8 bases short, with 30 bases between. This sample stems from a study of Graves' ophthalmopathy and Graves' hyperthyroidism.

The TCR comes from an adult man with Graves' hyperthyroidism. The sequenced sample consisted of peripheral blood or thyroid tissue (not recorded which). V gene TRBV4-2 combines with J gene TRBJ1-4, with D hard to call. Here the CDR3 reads CASSSFWAGRRTLDEKLFF. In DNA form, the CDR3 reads TGTGCCAGCAGCTCGTTCTGGGCTGGGCGCAGAACTCTAGACGAAAAACTGTTTTTT.